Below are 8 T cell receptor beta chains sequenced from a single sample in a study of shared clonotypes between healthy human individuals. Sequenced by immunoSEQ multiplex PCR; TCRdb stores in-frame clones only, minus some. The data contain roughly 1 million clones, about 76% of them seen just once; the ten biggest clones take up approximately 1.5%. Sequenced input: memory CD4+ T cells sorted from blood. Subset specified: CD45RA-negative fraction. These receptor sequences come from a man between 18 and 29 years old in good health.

CDR3 nucleotides: TGCGCCAGCTCTAAAGGGTATAGCGGGAGAGGAGATACGCAGTATTTT. Protein sequence: CASSKGYSGRGDTQYF. The chain links TRBV10-1 to TRBJ2-3; 9 positions match TRBD2. Germline lookup yields CDR1 WNHNN and CDR2 SYGVQD (reference sequence). V lost 8 bases to trimming and J lost 5 bases; unmatched junction nucleotides: 14. This CDR3 comprises 16 residues.

The CDR3 is CASSKQGTGELFF. The CDR3 DNA reads as TGTGCCAGCAGTAAACAGGGAACCGGGGAGCTGTTTTTT. This chain joins TRBV2 and TRBJ2-2; D may be TRBD1 (6 bases). This CDR3 contains 13 residues. Germline V CDR1 and CDR2: SNHLY, FYNNEI. Trimming removed 5 bases from V and 5 bases from J, with 9 bases in between.

Here the CDR3 DNA reads TGTGCCAGCAGGAGAGGGGGGGATAGCAATCAGCCCCAGCATTTT. The encoded protein is CASRRGGDSNQPQHF. This sequence joins TRBV6-1 and TRBJ1-5; D is perhaps TRBD1 (6 bases). Germline V gene data show CDR1 as MNHNS and CDR2 as SASEGT. V lost 6 bases, J lost 0 bases, and 12 bases lay in between. The CDR3 spans 15 residues.

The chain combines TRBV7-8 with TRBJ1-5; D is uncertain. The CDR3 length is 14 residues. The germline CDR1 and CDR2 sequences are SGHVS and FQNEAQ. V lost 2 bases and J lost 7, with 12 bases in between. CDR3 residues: CASSLNRTLQPQHF. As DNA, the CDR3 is TGTGCCAGCAGCTTAAACCGGACCTTACAGCCCCAGCATTTT.

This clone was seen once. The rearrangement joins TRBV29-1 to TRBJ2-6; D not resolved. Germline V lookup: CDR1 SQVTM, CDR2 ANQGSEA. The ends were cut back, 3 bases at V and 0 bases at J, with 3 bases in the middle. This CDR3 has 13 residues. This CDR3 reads CSVESSGANVLTF. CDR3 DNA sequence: TGCAGCGTTGAGAGCTCTGGGGCCAACGTCCTGACTTTC.

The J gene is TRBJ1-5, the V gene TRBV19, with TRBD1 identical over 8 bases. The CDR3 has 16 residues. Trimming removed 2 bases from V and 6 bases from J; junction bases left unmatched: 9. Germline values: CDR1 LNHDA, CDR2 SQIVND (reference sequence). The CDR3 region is CASSISVTGDGQPQHF. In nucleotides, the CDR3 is TGTGCCAGTAGTATAAGTGTGACAGGGGATGGTCAGCCCCAGCATTTT.

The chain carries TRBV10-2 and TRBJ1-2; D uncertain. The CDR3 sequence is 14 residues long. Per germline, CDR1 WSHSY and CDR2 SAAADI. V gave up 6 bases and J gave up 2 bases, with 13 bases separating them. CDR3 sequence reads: CASSLGPRNYGYTF. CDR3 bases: TGCGCCAGCAGCTTAGGACCGCGGAACTATGGCTACACCTTC.

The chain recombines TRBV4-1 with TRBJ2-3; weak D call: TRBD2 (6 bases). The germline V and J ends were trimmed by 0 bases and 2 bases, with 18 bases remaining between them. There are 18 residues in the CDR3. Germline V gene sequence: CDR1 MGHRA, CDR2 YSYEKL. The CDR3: CASSQDKRGRGFTDTQYF. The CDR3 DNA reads TGCGCCAGCAGCCAAGATAAGAGGGGCCGGGGGTTCACAGATACGCAGTATTTT.